This T cell receptor (beta chain) was captured in a study of T cell responses to AZD1222 COVID-19 vaccine. This CDR3 has 13 amino acids. The V gene's germline CDR1 is LNHDA and CDR2 SQIVND (reference sequence). The germline V and J ends were trimmed by 7 bases and 10 bases, with 14 bases remaining between them. Sequencing was performed with immunoSEQ multiplex PCR; in TCRdb, only in-frame clones are kept and a portion is missing. The sample includes 180,000 or so clones, 93% of them seen just once. Study-wide results and limits: Compared with day 0, the breadth and depth of the Spike-specific TCR repertoire rose significantly after two doses of AZD1222. Nearly half of spike-specific TCRs reportedly target unmutated variant regions.

A remark on this clone: Its matching antigen is unknown.

The source of this sequence is an adult who received the AZD1222 COVID-19 vaccine. The sample consisted of peripheral blood, taken 28 days after the second AZD1222 dose. V usage is TRBV19 and J usage is TRBJ1-6; a possible D gene is TRBD1 (5 bases). CDR3 DNA sequence: TGTGCCAGTACCGTCGGGGGGAACTCACCCCTCCACTTT. It codes for CASTVGGNSPLHF. Variable domain in full (rest from reference TRBV19 and TRBJ1-6): DGGITQSPKYLFRKEGQNVTLSCEQNLNHDAMYWYRQDPGQGLRLIYYSQIVNDFQKGDIAEGYSVSREKKESFPLTVTSAQKNPTAFYLCASTVGGNSPLHFGNGTRLTVT.